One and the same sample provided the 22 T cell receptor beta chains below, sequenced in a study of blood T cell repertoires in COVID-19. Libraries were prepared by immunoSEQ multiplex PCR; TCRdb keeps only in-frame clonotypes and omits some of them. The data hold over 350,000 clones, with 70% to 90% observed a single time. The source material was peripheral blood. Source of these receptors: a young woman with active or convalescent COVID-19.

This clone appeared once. The CDR3 nucleotides are TGTGCTAGTGGTTTCACCCCCTGGGGAGGGCGCGGCTACAATGAGCAGTTCTTC. Translated, it gives CASGFTPWGGRGYNEQFF. The V call is TRBV12-5, the J call TRBJ2-1; 7 bases agree with TRBD2. The germline V gene encodes CDR1 LGHNT and CDR2 FRNRAP. Losses at the gene ends were 3 bases for V and 3 bases for J; bases not matched to a gene: 14. The length of the CDR3 is 18 residues.

CDR3 sequence: CASSRSGQGHEQYF. The CDR3 region has the DNA TGTGCCAGCAGCCGTTCAGGACAGGGCCACGAGCAGTACTTC. This chain connects TRBV14 to TRBJ2-7; 8 bases fit TRBD1. V lost 4 bases and J lost 5; bases outside the gene matches: 7. The CDR3 runs to 14 residues. Germline loops: CDR1 SGHDN, CDR2 FVKESK.

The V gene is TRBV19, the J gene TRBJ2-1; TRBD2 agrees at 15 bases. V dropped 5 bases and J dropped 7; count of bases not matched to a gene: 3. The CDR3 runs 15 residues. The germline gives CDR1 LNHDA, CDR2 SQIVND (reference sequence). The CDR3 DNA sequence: TGTGCCAGTAGTGTCGGACTAGCGGGAGGGAATGAGCAGTTCTTC. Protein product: CASSVGLAGGNEQFF.

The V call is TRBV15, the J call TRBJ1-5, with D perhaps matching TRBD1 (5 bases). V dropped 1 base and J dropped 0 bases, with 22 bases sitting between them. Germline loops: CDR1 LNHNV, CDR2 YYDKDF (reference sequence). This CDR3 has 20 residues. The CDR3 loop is CATSRAPGTALGYSNQPQHF. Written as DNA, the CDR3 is TGTGCCACCAGCAGAGCGCCCGGGACTGCTTTGGGTTATAGCAATCAGCCCCAGCATTTT.

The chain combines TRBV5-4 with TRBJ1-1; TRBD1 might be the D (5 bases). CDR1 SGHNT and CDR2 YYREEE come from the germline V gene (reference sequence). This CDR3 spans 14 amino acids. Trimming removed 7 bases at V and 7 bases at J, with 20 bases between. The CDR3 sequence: CASESGGSQNEAFF. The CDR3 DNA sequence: TGTGCCAGCGAATCCGGGGGTAGTCAGAATGAAGCTTTCTTT.

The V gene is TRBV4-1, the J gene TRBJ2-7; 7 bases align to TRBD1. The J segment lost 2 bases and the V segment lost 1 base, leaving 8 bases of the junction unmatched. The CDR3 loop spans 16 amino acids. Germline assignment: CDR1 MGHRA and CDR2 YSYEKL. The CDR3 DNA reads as TGCGCCAGCAGCCAAGTTCGGGCAGGGGGAACCTACGAGCAGTACTTC. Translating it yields CASSQVRAGGTYEQYF.

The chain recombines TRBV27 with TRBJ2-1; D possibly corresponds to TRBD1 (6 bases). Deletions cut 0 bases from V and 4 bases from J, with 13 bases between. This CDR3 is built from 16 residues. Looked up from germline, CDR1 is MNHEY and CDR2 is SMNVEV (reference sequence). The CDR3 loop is CASSLSGEGQYNEQFF. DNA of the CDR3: TGTGCCAGCAGTTTATCGGGGGAAGGACAGTACAATGAGCAGTTCTTC.

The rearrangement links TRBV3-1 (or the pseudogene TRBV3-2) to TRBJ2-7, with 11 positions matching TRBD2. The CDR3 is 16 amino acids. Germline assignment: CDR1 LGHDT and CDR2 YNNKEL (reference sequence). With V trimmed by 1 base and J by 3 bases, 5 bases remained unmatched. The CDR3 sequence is CASSQGLAGPFYEQYF. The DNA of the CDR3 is TGTGCCAGCAGCCAAGGACTAGCGGGACCCTTCTACGAGCAGTACTTC.

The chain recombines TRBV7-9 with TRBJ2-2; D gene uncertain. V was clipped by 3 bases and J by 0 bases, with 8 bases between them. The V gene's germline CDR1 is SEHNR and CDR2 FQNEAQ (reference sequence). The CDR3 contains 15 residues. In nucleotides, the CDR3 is TGTGCCAGCAGCTTGAGTTTGGCGAACACCGGGGAGCTGTTTTTT. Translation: CASSLSLANTGELFF. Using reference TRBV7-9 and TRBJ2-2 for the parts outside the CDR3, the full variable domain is DTGVSQNPRHKITKRGQNVTFRCDPISEHNRLYWYRQTLGQGPEFLTYFQNEAQLEKSRLLSDRFSAERPKGSFSTLEIQRTEQGDSAMYLCASSLSLANTGELFFGEGSRLTVL.

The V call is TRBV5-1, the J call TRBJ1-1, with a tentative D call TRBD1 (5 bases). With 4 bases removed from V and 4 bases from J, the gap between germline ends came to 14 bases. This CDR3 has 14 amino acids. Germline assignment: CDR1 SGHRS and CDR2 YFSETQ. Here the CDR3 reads CASSASGLGTEAFF. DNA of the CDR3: TGCGCCAGCAGCGCCTCAGGGTTGGGCACTGAAGCTTTCTTT.

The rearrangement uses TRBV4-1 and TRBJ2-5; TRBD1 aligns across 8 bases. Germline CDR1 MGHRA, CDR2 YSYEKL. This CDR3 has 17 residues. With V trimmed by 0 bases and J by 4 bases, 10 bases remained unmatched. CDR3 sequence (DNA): TGCGCCAGCAGCCAAGATCTTTTCGGACAGGGTCTAGAGACCCAGTACTTC. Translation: CASSQDLFGQGLETQYF.

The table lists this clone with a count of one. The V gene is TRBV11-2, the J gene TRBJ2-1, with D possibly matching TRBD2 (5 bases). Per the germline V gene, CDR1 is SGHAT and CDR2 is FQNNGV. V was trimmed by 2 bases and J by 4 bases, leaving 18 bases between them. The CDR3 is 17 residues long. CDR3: CASSLKYTGSAYNEQFF. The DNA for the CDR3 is TGTGCCAGCAGCTTAAAATATACGGGGTCCGCATACAATGAGCAGTTCTTC. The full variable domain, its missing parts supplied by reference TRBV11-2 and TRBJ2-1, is EAGVAQSPRYKIIEKRQSVAFWCNPISGHATLYWYQQILGQGPKLLIQFQNNGVVDDSQLPKDRFSAERLKGVDSTLKIQPAKLEDSAVYLCASSLKYTGSAYNEQFFGPGTRLTVL.

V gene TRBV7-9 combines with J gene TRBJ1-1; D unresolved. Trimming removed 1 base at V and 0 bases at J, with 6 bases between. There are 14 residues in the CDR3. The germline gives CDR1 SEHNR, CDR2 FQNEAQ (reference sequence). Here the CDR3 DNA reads TGTGCCAGCAGCTTAGGAGTCGTGAACACTGAAGCTTTCTTT. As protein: CASSLGVVNTEAFF.

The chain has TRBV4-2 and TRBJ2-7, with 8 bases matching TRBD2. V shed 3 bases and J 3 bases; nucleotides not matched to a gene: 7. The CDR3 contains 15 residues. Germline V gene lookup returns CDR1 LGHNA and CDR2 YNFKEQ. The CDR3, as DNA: TGTGCCAGCAGCCATCTTAGCGGGGAGAGCTACGAGCAGTACTTC. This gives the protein CASSHLSGESYEQYF.

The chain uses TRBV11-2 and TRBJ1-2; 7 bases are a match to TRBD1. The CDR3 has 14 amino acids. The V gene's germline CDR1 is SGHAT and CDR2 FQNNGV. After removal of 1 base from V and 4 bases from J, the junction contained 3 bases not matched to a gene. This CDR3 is CASSLGQGTYGYTF. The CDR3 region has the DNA TGTGCCAGCAGCTTAGGACAGGGTACCTATGGCTACACCTTC.

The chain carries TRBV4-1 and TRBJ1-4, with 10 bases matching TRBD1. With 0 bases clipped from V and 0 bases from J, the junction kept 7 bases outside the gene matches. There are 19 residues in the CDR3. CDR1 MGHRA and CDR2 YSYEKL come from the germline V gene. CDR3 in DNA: TGCGCCAGCAGCCAAGAGTCGGGACAGGGGATTGCAACTAATGAAAAACTGTTTTTT. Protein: CASSQESGQGIATNEKLFF.

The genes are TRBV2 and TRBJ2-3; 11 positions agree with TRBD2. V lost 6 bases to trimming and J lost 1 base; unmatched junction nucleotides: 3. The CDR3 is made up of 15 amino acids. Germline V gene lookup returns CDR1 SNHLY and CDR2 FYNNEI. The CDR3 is CASRMGLAGTDTQYF. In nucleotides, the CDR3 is TGTGCCAGCAGGATGGGACTAGCGGGCACAGATACGCAGTATTTT.

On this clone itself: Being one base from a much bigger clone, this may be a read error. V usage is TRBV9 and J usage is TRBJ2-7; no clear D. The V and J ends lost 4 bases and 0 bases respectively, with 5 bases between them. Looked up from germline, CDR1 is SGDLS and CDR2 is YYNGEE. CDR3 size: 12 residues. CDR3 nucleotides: TGTGCCAGCAGCTCCAACTCCTACGAGCAGTACTTC. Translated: CASSSNSYEQYF.

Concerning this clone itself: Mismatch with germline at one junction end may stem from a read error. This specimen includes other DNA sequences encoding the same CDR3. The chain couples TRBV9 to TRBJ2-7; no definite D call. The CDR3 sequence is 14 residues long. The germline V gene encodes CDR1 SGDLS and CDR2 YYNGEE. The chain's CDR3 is CASSVGSLHYEQYF. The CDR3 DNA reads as TGTGCCAGCAGTGTAGGAAGCCTCCACTACGAGCAGTACTTC. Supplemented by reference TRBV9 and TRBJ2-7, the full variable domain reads DSGVTQTPKHLITATGQRVTLRCSPRSGDLSVYWYQQSLDQGLQFLIQYYNGEERAKGNILERFSAQQFPDLHSELNLSSLELGDSALYFCASSVGSLHYEQYFGPGTRLTVT.

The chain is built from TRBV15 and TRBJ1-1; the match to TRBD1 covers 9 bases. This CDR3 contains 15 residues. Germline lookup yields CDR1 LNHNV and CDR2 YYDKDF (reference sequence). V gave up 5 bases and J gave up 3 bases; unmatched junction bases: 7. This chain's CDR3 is CATSSPGTGYTEAFF. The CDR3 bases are TGTGCCACCAGCTCCCCCGGGACAGGGTACACTGAAGCTTTCTTT.

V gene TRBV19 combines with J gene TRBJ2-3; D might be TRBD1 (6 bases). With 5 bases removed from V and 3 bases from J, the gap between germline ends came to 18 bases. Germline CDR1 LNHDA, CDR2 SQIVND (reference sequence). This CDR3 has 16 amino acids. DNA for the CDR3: TGTGCCAGTAGTGGGGGCCCTACCAGAACGACAGATACGCAGTATTTT. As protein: CASSGGPTRTTDTQYF.

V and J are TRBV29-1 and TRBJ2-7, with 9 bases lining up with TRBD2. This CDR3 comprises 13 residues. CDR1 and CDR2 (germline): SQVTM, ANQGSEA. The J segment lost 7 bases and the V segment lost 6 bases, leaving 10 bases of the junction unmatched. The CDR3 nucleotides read TGCAGCGTAACCGGGACTAGCCGGGGTGAGCAGTACTTC. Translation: CSVTGTSRGEQYF.